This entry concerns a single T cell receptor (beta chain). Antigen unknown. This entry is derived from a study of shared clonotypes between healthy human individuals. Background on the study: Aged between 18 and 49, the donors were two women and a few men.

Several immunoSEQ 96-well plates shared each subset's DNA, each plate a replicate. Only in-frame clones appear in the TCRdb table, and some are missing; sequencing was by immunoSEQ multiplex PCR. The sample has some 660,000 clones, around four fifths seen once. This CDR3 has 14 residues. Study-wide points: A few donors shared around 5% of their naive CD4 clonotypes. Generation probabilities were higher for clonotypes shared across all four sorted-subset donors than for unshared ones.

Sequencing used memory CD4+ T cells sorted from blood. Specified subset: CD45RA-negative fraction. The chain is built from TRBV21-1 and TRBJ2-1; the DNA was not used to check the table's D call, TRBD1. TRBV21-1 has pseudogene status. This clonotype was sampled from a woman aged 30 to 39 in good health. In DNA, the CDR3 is TGTGCCAGCAGCAAATCTTGCCGTGGCTATGAGCAGTTCTTC. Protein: CASSKSCRGYEQFF.